These 31 T cell receptor beta chains share one sample of origin, sequenced in a study of T cells in Graves' hyperthyroidism and ophthalmopathy (dated by TCRdb to the late 2010s). Receptors were amplified or captured by multiplex PCR. Instrument on record: Illumina HiSeq 2000. TCR beta CDR3 regions were amplified from RNA transcripts. For the first round of RT-PCR on the TCR CDR3, the HTBI primer set was used together with the Qiagen OneStep RT-PCR kit. The public sequencing data were trimmed at Q25 with fastp and processed into clonotypes with MiXCR by TCRdb, which kept only in-frame beta chains. One record per CDR3 amino acid sequence lists the most common genes and DNA. A total of 750,000 to 950,000 distinct CDR3 sequences appear in this sample, approximately 40% of them only once. The leading ten clones occupy approximately 8.7% of the sample. Sequencing was done on a sample of blood. The receptors were gathered from a man aged 18 to 30 with Graves' hyperthyroidism.

As DNA, the CDR3 is TGTGCCAGCAGTCGGACAGGGGGCGAGGTTCAGCCCCAGCATTTT. As protein: CASSRTGGEVQPQHF. The V call is TRBV6-5, the J call TRBJ1-5, with TRBD1 identical over 11 bases. The junction had 6 bases not matched to a gene; V was cut back by 5 bases and J by 6 bases. Germline V gene sequence: CDR1 MNHEY, CDR2 SVGAGI. The CDR3 extends over 15 amino acids.

The chain is built from TRBV25-1 and TRBJ2-5; tentatively, D is TRBD2 (7 bases). The V end was cut by 6 bases, the J end by 5 bases, with 16 bases between. The CDR3 is made up of 14 amino acids. CDR1 is MGHDK, CDR2 SYGVNS, per germline. DNA for the CDR3: TGTGCCAGCAGCTTTTGGACAGCGGGGGAGACCCAGTACTTC. Encoded protein: CASSFWTAGETQYF.

The chain combines TRBV7-3 with TRBJ2-2; no clear D. V dropped 4 bases and J dropped 5 bases, with 11 bases sitting between them. CDR3 length equals 14 residues. Germline loops: CDR1 SGHTA, CDR2 FQGTGA. Written as DNA, the CDR3 is TGTGCCAGCAGCTCGACCGAATATACCGGGGAGCTGTTTTTT. This sequence encodes CASSSTEYTGELFF.

This clonotype came up a few times. The chain links TRBV5-1 to TRBJ2-5; D possibly corresponds to TRBD2 (5 bases). The CDR3 length is 15 residues. CDR1 is SGHRS, CDR2 YFSETQ, per germline. Trimming cost V 1 base and J 0 bases, with 10 bases left between them. CDR3 protein: CASSLWPGNQETQYF. The CDR3 nucleotides read TGCGCCAGCAGCTTGTGGCCGGGAAACCAAGAGACCCAGTACTTC.

This clonotype was counted a single time. The chain has TRBV10-2 and TRBJ1-6, with D tentatively TRBD1 (5 bases). The ends were cut back, 5 bases at V and 0 bases at J, with 17 bases in the middle. Germline V gene lookup returns CDR1 WSHSY and CDR2 SAAADI. The length of the CDR3 is 18 residues. Written as DNA, the CDR3 is TGCGCCAGCAGTCCCGCCGGGACGGCCAGCTCCTATAATTCACCCCTCCACTTT. Translation: CASSPAGTASSYNSPLHF.

This rearrangement joins TRBV10-3 to TRBJ1-1; D is undetermined. V was trimmed by 10 bases and J by 4 bases, leaving 19 bases between them. This CDR3 has 14 residues. CDR1 ENHRY and CDR2 SYGVKD come from the germline V gene. The CDR3 loop reads CASILMGRSTEAFF. The CDR3 DNA reads TGTGCCAGCATTTTGATGGGGAGATCCACTGAAGCTTTCTTT.

Details on this clonotype: This may be a read error: a much more frequent sequence differs by one nucleotide. This chain connects TRBV5-8 to TRBJ1-1; D ambiguous. Trimming pared 4 bases from V and 7 bases from J, leaving 11 bases between. There are 12 residues in the CDR3. CDR1 and CDR2 from the germline V gene are SGHTS and YDEGEE. The CDR3 loop reads CASSLDEREAFF. For the CDR3, the DNA is TGTGCCAGCAGCCTGGATGAGCGTGAAGCTTTCTTT.

A remark on this clonotype: This may be a read error: a much more frequent sequence differs by one nucleotide. V gene TRBV6-2 or TRBV6-3 combines with J gene TRBJ2-5; tentative D call: TRBD2 (6 bases). CDR3 length: 14 amino acids. Between the trimmed V and J ends, which lost 4 bases and 7 bases, there was a span of 16 bases. Germline-derived CDR1 and CDR2 are MNHEY and SVGEGT. CDR3 in amino acids: CASSSRRGEGTQYF. Written as DNA, the CDR3 is TGTGCCAGCAGTTCCCGGAGGGGCGAAGGGACCCAGTACTTC.

This chain connects TRBV7-2 to TRBJ1-2; TRBD1 might be the D (6 bases). CDR3 size: 14 residues. Trimming cost V 5 bases and J 7 bases, with 17 bases left between them. Germline-derived CDR1 and CDR2 are SGHTA and FQGNSA. DNA of the CDR3: TGTGCCAGCAGCCAAGATCCCTACAGGGTTGGCTACACCTTC. Its translation is CASSQDPYRVGYTF.

The CDR3 here is CASSLRYRETQYF. The CDR3 nucleotides read TGTGCCAGCAGTTTAAGGTATAGAGAGACCCAGTACTTC. The genes are TRBV27 and TRBJ2-5; D is uncertain. The CDR3 runs to 13 residues. Deletions cut 2 bases from V and 4 bases from J, with 8 bases between. Germline V gives CDR1 MNHEY, CDR2 SMNVEV (reference sequence).

This chain uses TRBV6-5 with TRBJ1-5; no reliable D call. Trimming left V 6 bases short and J 2 bases short, with 14 bases between. Germline V gene data show CDR1 as MNHEY and CDR2 as SVGAGI. The CDR3 is made up of 15 amino acids. In DNA form, the CDR3 reads TGTGCCAGCAGGTTGGACCAAGGTGGCAATCAGCCCCAGCATTTT. This gives the protein CASRLDQGGNQPQHF.

The chain employs TRBV7-2 and TRBJ1-5, with D possibly being TRBD1 (6 bases). Looked up from germline, CDR1 is SGHTA and CDR2 is FQGNSA. The ends were cut back, 1 base at V and 7 bases at J, with 14 bases in the middle. This CDR3 has 15 amino acids. The CDR3 loop is CASSLEQGGRQPQHF. CDR3 DNA sequence: TGTGCCAGCAGCTTAGAACAGGGAGGTAGGCAGCCCCAGCATTTT.

The rearrangement joins TRBV4-1 to TRBJ1-2; no reliable D call. Germline V CDR1 and CDR2: MGHRA, YSYEKL. This CDR3 contains 14 residues. The ends were cut back, 0 bases at V and 6 bases at J, with 11 bases in the middle. CDR3 sequence (DNA): TGCGCCAGCAGCCAAGATAGCGGGAGTAATGGCTACACCTTC. Translating gives CASSQDSGSNGYTF.

A note on this clonotype: This may be a read error, as it is one base from a much larger clone. This sequence joins TRBV20-1 and TRBJ2-5, with 9 positions matching TRBD2. V dropped 5 bases and J dropped 5; count of bases not matched to a gene: 6. CDR1 DFQATT and CDR2 SNEGSKA come from the germline V gene (reference sequence). The CDR3 consists of 13 residues. In DNA form, the CDR3 reads TGCAGTGCTCCAGCGGGAGGATTGGAGACCCAGTACTTC. It specifies CSAPAGGLETQYF.

The chain employs TRBV29-1 and TRBJ2-7, with D unresolved. Germline V gives CDR1 SQVTM, CDR2 ANQGSEA. The V end was cut by 0 bases, the J end by 2 bases, with 17 bases between. CDR3 length: 16 amino acids. For the CDR3, the DNA is TGCAGCGTTGAAGATTTAAGTTCTCAGGAGACCTACGAGCAGTACTTC. Its translation is CSVEDLSSQETYEQYF.

The chain uses TRBV7-2 and TRBJ1-1; 10 bases match TRBD1. Germline CDR1 reads SGHTA; CDR2 reads FQGNSA. The length of the CDR3 is 14 residues. V gave up 6 bases and J gave up 5 bases; unmatched junction bases: 6. DNA of the CDR3: TGTGCCAGCAGGGTGACAGGGGGCTGGACTGAAGCTTTCTTT. It encodes CASRVTGGWTEAFF.

This clonotype was seen only a few times. The chain employs TRBV7-2 and TRBJ1-2, with TRBD1 as a possible D gene (5 bases). The CDR3 loop spans 14 amino acids. Germline V CDR1 and CDR2: SGHTA, FQGNSA. With 2 bases removed from V and 4 bases from J, the gap between germline ends came to 11 bases. The CDR3 nucleotides are TGTGCCAGCAGCTTACAGGGTGTCAGCTATGGCTACACCTTC. This codes for CASSLQGVSYGYTF.

This clonotype showed up many times. V usage is TRBV24-1 and J usage is TRBJ1-5; unclear D gene. The length of the CDR3 is 12 residues. Trimming cost V 2 bases and J 6 bases, with 4 bases left between them. Per germline, CDR1 KGHDR and CDR2 SFDVKD. CDR3: CATSDSGQPQHF. The CDR3 nucleotides read TGTGCCACCAGTGATTCCGGTCAGCCCCAGCATTTT.

This clonotype has more than one count but fewer than ten. The J gene is TRBJ2-5, the V gene TRBV7-2; 12 bases line up with TRBD2. This CDR3 is 17 amino acids long. CDR1 and CDR2 from the germline V gene are SGHTA and FQGNSA. V lost 4 bases, J lost 4 bases, and 10 bases stayed unmatched. The CDR3 here is CASSYKRGLAGRETQYF. For the CDR3, the DNA is TGTGCCAGCAGCTACAAACGTGGACTAGCGGGACGAGAGACCCAGTACTTC.

This clonotype was detected a few times. The chain links TRBV4-3 to TRBJ1-2; no clear D gene. Trimming pared 0 bases from V and 5 bases from J, leaving 7 bases between. Per germline, CDR1 LGHNA and CDR2 YSLEER. The CDR3 spans 13 residues. This CDR3 is CASSQDGTYGYTF. CDR3 DNA sequence: TGCGCCAGCAGCCAAGATGGAACTTATGGCTACACCTTC.

The chain uses TRBV19 and TRBJ1-1; possibly TRBD1 for D (5 bases). Between the trimmed V and J ends, which lost 11 bases and 5 bases, there was a span of 21 bases. The CDR3 is made up of 14 amino acids. Germline values: CDR1 LNHDA, CDR2 SQIVND (reference sequence). The CDR3: CASSLPGVRTEAFF. The CDR3 DNA reads as TGTGCCTCAAGTCTGCCGGGGGTGAGGACTGAAGCTTTCTTT.

Comments on this clonotype: Germline is not matched at one junction end, which may reflect a read error. The chain joins TRBV10-3 to TRBJ2-5; TRBD2 matches at 8 bases. The CDR3 length is 15 residues. The germline CDR1 and CDR2 sequences are ENHRY and SYGVKD. The chain's CDR3 is CASSERASGQETQYF. The DNA for the CDR3 is TGTGCCAGCAGTGAGCGGGCTAGCGGGCAAGAGACCCAGTACTTC.

V is TRBV27 and J is TRBJ2-5; D is perhaps TRBD2 (6 bases). Germline CDR1 reads MNHEY; CDR2 reads SMNVEV (reference sequence). The CDR3 totals 16 residues. Trimming stripped 6 bases from V and 1 base from J, with 18 bases between. CDR3 sequence reads: CASSYTPGTSQETQYF. CDR3 DNA: TGTGCCAGCAGCTATACTCCCGGGACTTCCCAAGAGACCCAGTACTTC.

This clonotype was seen at least ten times. The chain recombines TRBV7-9 with TRBJ2-6; D might be TRBD1 (6 bases). CDR3 length equals 19 residues. The V end was cut by 4 bases, the J end by 0 bases, with 19 bases between. Germline lookup yields CDR1 SEHNR and CDR2 FQNEAQ (reference sequence). The CDR3 loop reads CASSSASGHMYSGANVLTF. In DNA, the CDR3 is TGTGCCAGCAGCTCAGCCTCGGGACACATGTACTCTGGGGCCAACGTCCTGACTTTC.

The chain has TRBV10-3 and TRBJ1-4; D possibly corresponds to TRBD1 (5 bases). Trimming pared 10 bases from V and 7 bases from J, leaving 16 bases between. The CDR3 totals 13 residues. Germline V gene sequence: CDR1 ENHRY, CDR2 SYGVKD. Written as DNA, the CDR3 is TGTGCCACGTTGAGTCAGGGATCTGAAAAACTGTTTTTT. It codes for CATLSQGSEKLFF.

This clonotype occurred once. The chain has TRBV6-5 and TRBJ2-7; D ambiguous. This CDR3 has 15 residues. CDR1 and CDR2 (germline): MNHEY, SVGAGI. With 0 bases removed from V and 3 bases from J, the gap between germline ends came to 12 bases. CDR3 residues: CASSYSTRILYEQYF. The CDR3 DNA sequence: TGTGCCAGCAGTTACTCGACCAGGATCCTCTACGAGCAGTACTTC.

The chain is built from TRBV2 and TRBJ1-5; 8 bases fit TRBD1. The CDR3 covers 14 residues. The V segment lost 6 bases and the J segment 6 bases; nucleotides outside the gene matches: 7. Germline-derived CDR1 and CDR2 are SNHLY and FYNNEI. CDR3 sequence (DNA): TGTGCCAGCAGGCTACAGGGGGGCGGTCAGCCCCAGCATTTT. The encoded protein is CASRLQGGGQPQHF.

The V and J genes are TRBV7-8 and TRBJ1-4; D unclear. V was trimmed by 5 bases and J by 2 bases, leaving 15 bases between them. This CDR3 is built from 16 residues. The germline V gene encodes CDR1 SGHVS and CDR2 FQNEAQ. CDR3 protein: CASSVLWETTNEKLFF. The CDR3 DNA follows: TGTGCCAGCAGCGTTTTGTGGGAAACGACTAATGAAAAACTGTTTTTT.

This rearrangement joins TRBV7-2 to TRBJ2-7, with TRBD1 matching over 9 bases. V lost 4 bases and J lost 6; bases outside the gene matches: 13. The CDR3 totals 16 residues. From germline, CDR1 is SGHTA and CDR2 FQGNSA. The CDR3 coding sequence is TGTGCCAGCAGCTCAGTCGCGGGACAGGGAGGAGGCGAGCAGTACTTC. It translates to CASSSVAGQGGGEQYF.

This clonotype has just one count. This chain joins TRBV10-3 and TRBJ1-5; D might be TRBD1 (6 bases). This CDR3 region has 12 residues. Germline V CDR1 and CDR2: ENHRY, SYGVKD. V lost 11 bases and J 14 bases, leaving 22 bases between the germline ends. Here the CDR3 DNA reads TGTGCCTCTCGGGGGCAGGGAGGCCACGAGCATTTT. Its translation is CASRGQGGHEHF.

The chain carries TRBV29-1 and TRBJ1-1; tentative D call: TRBD1 (6 bases). Per the germline V gene, CDR1 is SQVTM and CDR2 is ANQGSEA. V was clipped by 8 bases and J by 5 bases, with 21 bases between them. This CDR3 region has 14 residues. The CDR3 coding sequence is TGCAGCTTGAGCCCCAGGGGCCCCCTGACTGAAGCTTTCTTT. Residues: CSLSPRGPLTEAFF.